This record covers a single T cell receptor (beta chain). Its antigen is not identified. The junction differs from germline at one of its ends, possibly a read error. This sample is part of a study of vaccination effects on CD4 cells after COVID-19. ViraFEST assay sequencing came after antigen-specific CD4+ T cells were expanded with viral peptide pools. Isolating CD4+ T cells followed roughly ten days of culture. Testing of the vaccine recipients showed negative nucleocapsid antibodies and no prior SARS-CoV-2 infection. Wells of more than 1.5 million PBMC each were grown with about 9.3 IU/ml IL-2 and about 9.7 ug/ml peptides. Cells had half their medium changed to IL-2 medium on days 3 and 7. Produced via immunoSEQ multiplex PCR; TCRdb's table is partial and in-frame only. Of roughly 41,000 clones in the sample, roughly 62% are singletons; the top ten hold 14% to 15%. The CDR3 covers 13 residues. CDR1 and CDR2 (germline): LNHDA, SQIVND (reference sequence).

Study-level points and caveats: Clones arising from infection and from vaccination showed marked clonal contraction late after vaccination. Convalescent patients were scarce, and early post-infection timepoints were absent.

This sequence joins TRBV19 and TRBJ2-3; the D is unclear. Specimen: CD4+ T cells from PBMCs cultured with HCoV-OC43 spike peptides, collected before COVID-19 vaccination. Sample subset: HCoV-OC43 spike overlapping peptide pool stimulation. The receptor was derived from a human donor who received a COVID-19 vaccine. CDR3 in amino acids: CASSLERADTQYF. The CDR3 DNA is TGTGCCAGTAGTCTAGAACGGGCAGATACGCAGTATTTT.